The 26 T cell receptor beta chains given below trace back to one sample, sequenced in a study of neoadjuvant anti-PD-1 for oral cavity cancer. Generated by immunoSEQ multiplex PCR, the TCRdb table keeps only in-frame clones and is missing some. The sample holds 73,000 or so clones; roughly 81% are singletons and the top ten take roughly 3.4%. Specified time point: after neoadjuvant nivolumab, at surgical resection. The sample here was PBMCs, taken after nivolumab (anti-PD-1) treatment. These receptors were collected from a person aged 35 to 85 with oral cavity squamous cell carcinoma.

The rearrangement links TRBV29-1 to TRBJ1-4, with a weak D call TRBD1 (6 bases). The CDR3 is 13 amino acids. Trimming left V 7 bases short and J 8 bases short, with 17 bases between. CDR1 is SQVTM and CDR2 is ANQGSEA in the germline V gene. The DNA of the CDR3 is TGCAGCGCCCTCGGGGACACCCCAGAAAAACTGTTTTTT. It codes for CSALGDTPEKLFF.

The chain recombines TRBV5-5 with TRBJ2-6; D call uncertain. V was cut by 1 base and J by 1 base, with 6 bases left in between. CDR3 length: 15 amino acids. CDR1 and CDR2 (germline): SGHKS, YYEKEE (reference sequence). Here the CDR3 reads CASSLLDSGANVLTF. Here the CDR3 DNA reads TGTGCCAGCAGCTTGTTGGATTCTGGGGCCAACGTCCTGACTTTC.

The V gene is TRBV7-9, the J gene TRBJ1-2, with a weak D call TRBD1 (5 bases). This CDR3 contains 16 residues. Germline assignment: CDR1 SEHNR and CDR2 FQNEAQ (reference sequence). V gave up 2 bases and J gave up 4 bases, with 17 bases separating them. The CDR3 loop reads CASSLIPSEQGYGYTF. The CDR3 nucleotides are TGTGCCAGCAGCTTAATTCCCTCGGAGCAGGGCTATGGCTACACCTTC. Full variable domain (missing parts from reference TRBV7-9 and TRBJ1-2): DTGVSQNPRHKITKRGQNVTFRCDPISEHNRLYWYRQTLGQGPEFLTYFQNEAQLEKSRLLSDRFSAERPKGSFSTLEIQRTEQGDSAMYLCASSLIPSEQGYGYTFGSGTRLTVV.

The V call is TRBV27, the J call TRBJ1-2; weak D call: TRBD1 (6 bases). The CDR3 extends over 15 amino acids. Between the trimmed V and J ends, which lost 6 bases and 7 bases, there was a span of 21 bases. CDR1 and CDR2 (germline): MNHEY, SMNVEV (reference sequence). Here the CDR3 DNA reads TGTGCCAGCAGCTGGAGACAGGCCCCCACCGCTGGCTACACCTTC. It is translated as CASSWRQAPTAGYTF.

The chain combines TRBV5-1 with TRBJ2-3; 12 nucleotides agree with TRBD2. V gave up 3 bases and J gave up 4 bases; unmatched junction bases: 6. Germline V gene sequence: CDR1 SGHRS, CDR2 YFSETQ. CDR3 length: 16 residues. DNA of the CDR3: TGCGCCAGCAGCTCTCTAGCGGGAGGGCCTTCAGATACGCAGTATTTT. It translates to CASSSLAGGPSDTQYF. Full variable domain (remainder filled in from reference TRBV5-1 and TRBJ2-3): KAGVTQTPRYLIKTRGQQVTLSCSPISGHRSVSWYQQTPGQGLQFLFEYFSETQRNKGNFPGRFSGRQFSNSRSEMNVSTLELGDSALYLCASSSLAGGPSDTQYFGPGTRLTVL.

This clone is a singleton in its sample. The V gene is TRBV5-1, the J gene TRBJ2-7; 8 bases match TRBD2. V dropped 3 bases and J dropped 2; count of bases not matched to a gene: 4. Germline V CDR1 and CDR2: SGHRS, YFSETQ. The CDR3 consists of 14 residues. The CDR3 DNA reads TGCGCCAGCAGCTATAGCGGGGCCGCCTACGAGCAGTACTTC. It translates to CASSYSGAAYEQYF.

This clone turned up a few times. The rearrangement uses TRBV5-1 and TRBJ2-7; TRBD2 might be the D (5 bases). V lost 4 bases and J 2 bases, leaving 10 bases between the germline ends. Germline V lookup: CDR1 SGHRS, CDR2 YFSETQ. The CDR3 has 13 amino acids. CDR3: CASSDGLTYEQYF. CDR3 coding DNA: TGCGCCAGCAGCGATGGACTTACCTACGAGCAGTACTTC.

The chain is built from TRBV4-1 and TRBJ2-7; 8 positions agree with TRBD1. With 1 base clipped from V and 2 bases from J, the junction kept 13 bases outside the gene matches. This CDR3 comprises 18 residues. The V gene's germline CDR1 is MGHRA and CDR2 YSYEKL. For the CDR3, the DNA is TGCGCCAGCAGCCAAGGCGGGACAGGCACCATACTAACCTACGAGCAGTACTTC. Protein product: CASSQGGTGTILTYEQYF.

CDR3 bases: TGTGCCAGCAGTTTAGGGGCCCAGTACTTC. Amino acids: CASSLGAQYF. V usage is TRBV6-1 and J usage is TRBJ2-5; tentatively, D is TRBD1 (5 bases). Germline-derived CDR1 and CDR2 are MNHNS and SASEGT. Trimming shortened V by 5 bases and J by 9 bases, and 7 bases separated the two germline ends. This CDR3 region has 10 residues.

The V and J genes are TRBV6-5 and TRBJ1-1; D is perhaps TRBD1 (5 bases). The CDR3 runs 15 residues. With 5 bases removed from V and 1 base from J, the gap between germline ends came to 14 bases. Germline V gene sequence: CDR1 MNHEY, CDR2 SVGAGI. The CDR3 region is CASSARSGSNTEAFF. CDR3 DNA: TGTGCCAGCAGTGCTAGATCAGGGTCGAACACTGAAGCTTTCTTT.

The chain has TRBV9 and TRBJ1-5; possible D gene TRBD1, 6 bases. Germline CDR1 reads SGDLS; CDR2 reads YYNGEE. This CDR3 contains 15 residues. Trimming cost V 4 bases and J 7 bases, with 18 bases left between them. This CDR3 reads CASSPFWGRRQPQHF. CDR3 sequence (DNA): TGTGCCAGCAGCCCTTTCTGGGGGCGAAGGCAGCCCCAGCATTTT.

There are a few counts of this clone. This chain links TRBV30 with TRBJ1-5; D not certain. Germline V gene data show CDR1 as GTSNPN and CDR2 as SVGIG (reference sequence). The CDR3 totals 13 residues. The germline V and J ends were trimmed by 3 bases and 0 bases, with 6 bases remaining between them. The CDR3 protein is CAWSGPSNQPQHF. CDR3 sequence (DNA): TGTGCCTGGAGCGGTCCTAGCAATCAGCCCCAGCATTTT.

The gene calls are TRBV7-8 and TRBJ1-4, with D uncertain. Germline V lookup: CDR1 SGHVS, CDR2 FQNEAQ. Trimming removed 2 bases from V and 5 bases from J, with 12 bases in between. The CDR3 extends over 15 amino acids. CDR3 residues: CASSLMRQPNEKLFF. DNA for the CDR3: TGTGCCAGCAGCTTAATGCGGCAGCCAAATGAAAAACTGTTTTTT.

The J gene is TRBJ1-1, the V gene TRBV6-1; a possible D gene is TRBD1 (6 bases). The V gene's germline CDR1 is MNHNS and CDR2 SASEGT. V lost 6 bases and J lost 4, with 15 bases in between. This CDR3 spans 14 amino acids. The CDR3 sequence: CASRSRGHSTEAFF. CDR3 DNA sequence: TGTGCCAGCAGGTCTCGGGGGCATAGCACTGAAGCTTTCTTT.

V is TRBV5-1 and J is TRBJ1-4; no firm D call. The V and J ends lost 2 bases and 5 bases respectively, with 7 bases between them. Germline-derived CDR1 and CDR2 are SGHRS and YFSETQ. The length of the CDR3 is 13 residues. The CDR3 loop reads CASSFGGNEKLFF. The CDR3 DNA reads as TGCGCCAGCAGCTTTGGCGGGAATGAAAAACTGTTTTTT. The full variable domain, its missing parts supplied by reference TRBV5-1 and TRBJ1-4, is KAGVTQTPRYLIKTRGQQVTLSCSPISGHRSVSWYQQTPGQGLQFLFEYFSETQRNKGNFPGRFSGRQFSNSRSEMNVSTLELGDSALYLCASSFGGNEKLFFGSGTQLSVL.

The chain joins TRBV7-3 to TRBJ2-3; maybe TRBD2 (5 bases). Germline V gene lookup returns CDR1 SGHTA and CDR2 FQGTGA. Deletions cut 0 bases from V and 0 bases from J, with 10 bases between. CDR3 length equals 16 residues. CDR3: CASSLTYQRSTDTQYF. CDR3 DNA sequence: TGTGCCAGCAGCTTAACGTACCAGCGGAGCACAGATACGCAGTATTTT.

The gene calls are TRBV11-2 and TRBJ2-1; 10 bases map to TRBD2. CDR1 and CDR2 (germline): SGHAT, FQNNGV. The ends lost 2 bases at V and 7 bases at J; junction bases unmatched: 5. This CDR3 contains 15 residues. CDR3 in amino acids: CASSLRLAGENEQFF. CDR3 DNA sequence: TGTGCCAGCAGCTTAAGGCTAGCGGGAGAGAATGAGCAGTTCTTC.

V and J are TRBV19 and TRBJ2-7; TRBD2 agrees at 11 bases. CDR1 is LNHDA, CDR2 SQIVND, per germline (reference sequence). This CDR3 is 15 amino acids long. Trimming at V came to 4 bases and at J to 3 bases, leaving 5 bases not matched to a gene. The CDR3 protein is CASSTRGTSGYEQYF. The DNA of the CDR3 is TGTGCCAGTAGTACTAGGGGGACTAGCGGCTACGAGCAGTACTTC.

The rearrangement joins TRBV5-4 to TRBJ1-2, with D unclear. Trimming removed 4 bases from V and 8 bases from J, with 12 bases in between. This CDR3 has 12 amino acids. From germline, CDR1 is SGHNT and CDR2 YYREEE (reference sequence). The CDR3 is CASSPDSRGYTF. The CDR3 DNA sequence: TGTGCCAGCAGCCCCGACTCCAGAGGCTACACCTTC.

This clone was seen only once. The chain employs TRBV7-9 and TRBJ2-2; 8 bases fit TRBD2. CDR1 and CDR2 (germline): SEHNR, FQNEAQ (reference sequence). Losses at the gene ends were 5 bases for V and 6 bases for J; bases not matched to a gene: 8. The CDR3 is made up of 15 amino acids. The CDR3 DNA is TGTGCCAGCAGCCAGACTAGCGAGGGGTCCGGGGAGCTGTTTTTT. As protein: CASSQTSEGSGELFF.

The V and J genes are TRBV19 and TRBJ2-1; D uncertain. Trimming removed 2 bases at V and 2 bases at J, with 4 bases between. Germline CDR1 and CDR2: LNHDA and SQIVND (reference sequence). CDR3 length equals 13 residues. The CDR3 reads CASSIQAYNEQFF. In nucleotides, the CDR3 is TGTGCCAGTAGTATACAGGCCTACAATGAGCAGTTCTTC.

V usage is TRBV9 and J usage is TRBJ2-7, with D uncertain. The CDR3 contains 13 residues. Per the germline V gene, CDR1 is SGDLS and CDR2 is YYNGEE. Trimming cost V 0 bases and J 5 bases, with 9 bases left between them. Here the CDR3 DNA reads TGTGCCAGCAGCGTAGCCCCCAAGGACGAGCAGTACTTC. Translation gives CASSVAPKDEQYF.

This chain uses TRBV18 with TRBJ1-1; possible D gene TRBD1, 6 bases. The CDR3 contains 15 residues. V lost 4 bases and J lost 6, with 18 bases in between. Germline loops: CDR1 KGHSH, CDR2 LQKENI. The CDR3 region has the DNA TGTGCCAGCTCACTACAACAGGGAGGAGTGTCTGAAGCTTTCTTT. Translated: CASSLQQGGVSEAFF.

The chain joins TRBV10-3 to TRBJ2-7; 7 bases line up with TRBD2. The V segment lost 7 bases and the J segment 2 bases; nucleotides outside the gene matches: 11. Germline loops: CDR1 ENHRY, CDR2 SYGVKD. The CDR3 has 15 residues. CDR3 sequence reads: CAITRGGGPTYEQYF. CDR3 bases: TGTGCCATCACTCGGGGCGGGGGACCCACCTACGAGCAGTACTTC.

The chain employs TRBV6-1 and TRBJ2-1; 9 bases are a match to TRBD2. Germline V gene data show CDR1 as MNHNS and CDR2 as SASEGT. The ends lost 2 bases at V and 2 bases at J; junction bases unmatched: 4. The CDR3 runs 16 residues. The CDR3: CASSEYSGSTYNEQFF. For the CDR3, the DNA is TGTGCCAGCAGTGAATATAGCGGGAGCACCTACAATGAGCAGTTCTTC.

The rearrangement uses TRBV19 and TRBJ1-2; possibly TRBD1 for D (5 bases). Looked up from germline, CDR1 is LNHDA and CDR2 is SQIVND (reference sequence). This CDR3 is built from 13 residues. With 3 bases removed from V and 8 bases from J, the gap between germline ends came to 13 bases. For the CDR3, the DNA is TGTGCCAGTAGTATCCAGGGTTCGGGGGGCTACACCTTC. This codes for CASSIQGSGGYTF.